The 2 T cell receptor beta chains listed next were all sequenced from one sample in a study of blood T cells in healthy people across ages. Combining a sample-barcoded 5' primer with a J-beta primer mix, a second PCR ran for 7 to 11 cycles. TCRdb called the 5' RACE reads again in MiXCR, with one record for every CDR3 protein. The data contain about 930,000 distinct CDR3 sequences, almost 30% of them seen just once; the ten biggest clones take up approximately 10%. The sample was also reused in another study, on T cells of mothers and their children.

Sequencing input: blood. Receptors were obtained from a woman aged 40 to 50 in good health.

In regard to this clonotype: Since a much larger clone is just one base distant, this may be a read error. The V gene is TRBV9, the J gene TRBJ2-5; 10 nucleotides match TRBD2. V trimming: 4 bases; J trimming: 11 bases; junction bases outside the gene matches: 14. Germline V gene sequence: CDR1 SGDLS, CDR2 YYNGEE. This CDR3 comprises 15 residues. The CDR3 region is CASSSVGAGGQEQYF. The CDR3 DNA sequence: TGTGCCAGCAGCTCCGTTGGAGCGGGGGGGCAGGAGCAGTACTTC. Combining the CDR3 with reference TRBV9 and TRBJ2-5 gives the whole variable domain DSGVTQTPKHLITATGQRVTLRCSPRSGDLSVYWYQQSLDQGLQFLIQYYNGEERAKGNILERFSAQQFPDLHSELNLSSLELGDSALYFCASSSVGAGGQEQYFGPGTRLLVL.

The chain employs TRBV5-6 and TRBJ1-2; tentative D call: TRBD1 (5 bases). Deletions cut 4 bases from V and 3 bases from J, with 13 bases between. Germline values: CDR1 SGHDT, CDR2 YYEEEE. The CDR3 totals 14 residues. In DNA, the CDR3 is TGTGCCAGCAGCCCGGGGGAGGGGCACTATGGCTACACCTTC. The encoded protein is CASSPGEGHYGYTF.